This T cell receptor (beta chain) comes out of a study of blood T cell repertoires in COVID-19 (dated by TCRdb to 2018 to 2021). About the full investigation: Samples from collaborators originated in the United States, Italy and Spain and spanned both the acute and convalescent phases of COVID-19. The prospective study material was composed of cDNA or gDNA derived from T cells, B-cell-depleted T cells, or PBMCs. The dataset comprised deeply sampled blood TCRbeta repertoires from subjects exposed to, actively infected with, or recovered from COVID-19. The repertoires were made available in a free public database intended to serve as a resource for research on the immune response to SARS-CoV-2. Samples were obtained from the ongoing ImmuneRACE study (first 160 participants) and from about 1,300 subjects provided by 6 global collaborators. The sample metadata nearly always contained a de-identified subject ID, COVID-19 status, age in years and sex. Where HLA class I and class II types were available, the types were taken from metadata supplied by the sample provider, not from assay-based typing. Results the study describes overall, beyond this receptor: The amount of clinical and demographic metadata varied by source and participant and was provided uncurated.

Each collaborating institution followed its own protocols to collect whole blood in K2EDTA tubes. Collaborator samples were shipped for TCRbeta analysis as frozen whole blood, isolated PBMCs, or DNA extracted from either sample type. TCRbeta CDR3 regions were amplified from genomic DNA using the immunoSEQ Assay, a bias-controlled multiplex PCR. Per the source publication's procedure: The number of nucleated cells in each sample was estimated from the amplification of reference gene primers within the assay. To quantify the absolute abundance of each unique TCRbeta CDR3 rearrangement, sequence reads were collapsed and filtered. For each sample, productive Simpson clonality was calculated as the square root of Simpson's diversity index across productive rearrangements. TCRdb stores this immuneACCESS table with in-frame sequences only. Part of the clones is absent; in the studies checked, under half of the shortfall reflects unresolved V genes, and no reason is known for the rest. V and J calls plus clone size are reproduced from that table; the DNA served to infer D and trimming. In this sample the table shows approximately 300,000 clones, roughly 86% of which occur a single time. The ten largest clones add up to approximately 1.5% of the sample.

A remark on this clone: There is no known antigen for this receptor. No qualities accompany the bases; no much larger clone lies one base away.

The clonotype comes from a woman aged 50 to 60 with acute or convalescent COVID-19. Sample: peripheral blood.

The encoded CDR3 is CASSRMTGNEQYF. The base sequence is TGTGCCAGCTCACGGATGACAGGGAACGAGCAGTACTTC. The chain uses TRBV18 and TRBJ2-7; 7 bases in between match TRBD1. CDR1 is given as KGHSH and CDR2 as LQKENI, both from the germline V gene. From cysteine to phenylalanine, the CDR3 is 13 amino acids long. CDR3 DNA is the only sequence kept; it has 39 bases, read in frame from the first base. Trimming accounts for 4 bases at V and 5 bases at J, while the number of junction bases matched to no gene is 5.